This T cell receptor (beta chain) was sequenced during a study of blood T cells in healthy people across ages. A J-beta primer mix and a sample-barcoded 5' primer were used in a second PCR of roughly 6 to 11 cycles. TCRdb re-called the 5' RACE reads through MiXCR, storing one row per CDR3 protein. The top ten clones hold about 4% of a sample with over a million distinct CDR3 sequences, 40% to 45% of them seen once. The CDR3 sequence is 13 residues long. The ends were cut back, 6 bases at V and 2 bases at J, with 10 bases in the middle. Germline assignment: CDR1 SGHTA and CDR2 FQGNSA. This clonotype was observed a few times.

V gene TRBV7-2 combines with J gene TRBJ1-2; a weak D match, TRBD1 (6 bases). Sequencing was carried out using blood. This receptor was taken from a woman under 30 in good health. The CDR3 sequence is CASRATGNYGYTF. CDR3 coding DNA: TGTGCCAGCAGAGCTACAGGGAACTATGGCTACACCTTC.